This T cell receptor beta chain was recorded in a study of monozygotic twins with inflammatory bowel disease. The study's findings and limits: Repertoire similarity did not separate concordant from discordant twins, possibly from limited power. Relative to healthy twins, IBD patients had fewer clonotypes in common with others, a gap that was especially apparent with disease activity.

A remark on this clonotype: Its antigen is not identified.

The germline gives CDR1 MNHEY, CDR2 SMNVEV (reference sequence). CDR3 size: 15 residues. Used for each TCR library was about 3,800 ng of total RNA. TCRdb reprocessed the 5' RACE reads; each CDR3 protein has one entry and no DNA is given. This table holds more than 95,000 distinct CDR3 sequences. This TCR was recovered from a human donor with ulcerative colitis or Crohn's disease, or a healthy co-twin of an affected twin (not recorded which). The chain recombines TRBV27 with TRBJ1-1. Sample: blood. CDR3 sequence reads: CASSLYSDMNTEAFF.